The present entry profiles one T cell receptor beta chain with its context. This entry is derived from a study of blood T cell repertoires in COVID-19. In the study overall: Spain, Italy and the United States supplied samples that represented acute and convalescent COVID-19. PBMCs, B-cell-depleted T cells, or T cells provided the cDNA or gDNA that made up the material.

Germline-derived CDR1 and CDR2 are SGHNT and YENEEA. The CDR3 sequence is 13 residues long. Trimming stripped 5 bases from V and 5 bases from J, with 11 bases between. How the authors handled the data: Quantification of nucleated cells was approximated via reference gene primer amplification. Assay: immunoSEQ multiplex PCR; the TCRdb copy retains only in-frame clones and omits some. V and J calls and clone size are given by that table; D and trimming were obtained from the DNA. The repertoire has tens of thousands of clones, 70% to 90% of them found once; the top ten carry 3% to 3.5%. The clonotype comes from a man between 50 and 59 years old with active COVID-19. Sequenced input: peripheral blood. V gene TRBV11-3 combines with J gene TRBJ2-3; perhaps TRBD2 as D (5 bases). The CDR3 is CASSRGTVDTQYF. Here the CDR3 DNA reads TGTGCCAGCAGCCGGGGTACGGTAGATACGCAGTATTTT.